This is a list of T cell receptor beta chains from one sample in a study of blood T cell repertoires in COVID-19. Assay: immunoSEQ multiplex PCR; the TCRdb copy retains only in-frame clones and omits some. Of 70,000 or so clones listed, about four fifths are singletons. Material: peripheral blood. The receptors here all came from a man between 60 and 75 years old with COVID-19, enrolled during active disease. Both conserved end residues are part of each CDR3. The D gene is left open where the match is weak. Not all rows give a size; the values are once, few, many and, for expanded clones, a class.

d_call clone_size j_call v_call cdr3_nt cdr3_aa
. . TRBJ1-6 TRBV2 TGTGCCACGAGGGACAAGAGAAATTCACCCCTCCACTTT CATRDKRNSPLHF
TRBD1 few TRBJ2-1 TRBV5-5 TGTGCCAGCAGACCCGTAGGTAGGGGGCTTTACAATGAGCAGTTCTTC CASRPVGRGLYNEQFF
TRBD2 . TRBJ2-7 TRBV13 TGTGCCAGCAGCTTAGGGGGACTAGCGGGAGTAGGCCTTAGGTATGAGCAGTACTTC CASSLGGLAGVGLRYEQYF
TRBD1 . TRBJ1-1 TRBV2 TGTGCCAGCAGTGAACAGGGGGCTGGTGAAGCTTTCTTT CASSEQGAGEAFF
. . TRBJ2-7 TRBV12-3/TRBV12-4 TGTGCCAGCAGTTTGGGGGCCTACTACGAGCAGTACTTC CASSLGAYYEQYF
. . TRBJ2-7 TRBV7-2 TGTGCCAGCAGCCCCGGTGTCGCCTCATACGAGCAGTACTTC CASSPGVASYEQYF
TRBD2 . TRBJ2-3 TRBV7-3 TGTGCCAGCAGCCCCACAGCGGGGGGCTCGACAGATACGCAGTATTTT CASSPTAGGSTDTQYF
. . TRBJ1-2 TRBV6-5 TGTGCCAGCACTTGGGGCCAGGGGTATGGCTACACCTTC CASTWGQGYGYTF
. few TRBJ2-2 TRBV5-1 TGCGCCAGCAGCCCTGGGACAGCGGGCACCGGGGAGCTGTTTTTT CASSPGTAGTGELFF
. once TRBJ2-2 TRBV19 TGTGCCAGTAGTGCGGTGAGGTCCGGGGAGCTGTTTTTT CASSAVRSGELFF
. . TRBJ1-1 TRBV12-5 TGTGCTAGTGGTTTGGAAGGGACTCGAGCTTTCTTT CASGLEGTRAFF
. . TRBJ2-5 TRBV6-2/TRBV6-3 TGTGCCAGCAGTTACTCTTGGGGGACTGGCGTGGAGACCCAGTACTTC CASSYSWGTGVETQYF
. . TRBJ2-1 TRBV29-1 TGCAGCGTTACAGGGATAAGCTCCTACAATGAGCAGTTCTTC CSVTGISSYNEQFF
TRBD1 . TRBJ1-2 TRBV6-6 TGTGCCAGCAGTCGCCGGACAGGACAACTTACCTATGGCTACACCTTC CASSRRTGQLTYGYTF
TRBD2 . TRBJ2-5 TRBV5-1 TGCGCCAGCAGCTTGGTGACGGGAGGGGAAGAGACCCAGTACTTC CASSLVTGGEETQYF